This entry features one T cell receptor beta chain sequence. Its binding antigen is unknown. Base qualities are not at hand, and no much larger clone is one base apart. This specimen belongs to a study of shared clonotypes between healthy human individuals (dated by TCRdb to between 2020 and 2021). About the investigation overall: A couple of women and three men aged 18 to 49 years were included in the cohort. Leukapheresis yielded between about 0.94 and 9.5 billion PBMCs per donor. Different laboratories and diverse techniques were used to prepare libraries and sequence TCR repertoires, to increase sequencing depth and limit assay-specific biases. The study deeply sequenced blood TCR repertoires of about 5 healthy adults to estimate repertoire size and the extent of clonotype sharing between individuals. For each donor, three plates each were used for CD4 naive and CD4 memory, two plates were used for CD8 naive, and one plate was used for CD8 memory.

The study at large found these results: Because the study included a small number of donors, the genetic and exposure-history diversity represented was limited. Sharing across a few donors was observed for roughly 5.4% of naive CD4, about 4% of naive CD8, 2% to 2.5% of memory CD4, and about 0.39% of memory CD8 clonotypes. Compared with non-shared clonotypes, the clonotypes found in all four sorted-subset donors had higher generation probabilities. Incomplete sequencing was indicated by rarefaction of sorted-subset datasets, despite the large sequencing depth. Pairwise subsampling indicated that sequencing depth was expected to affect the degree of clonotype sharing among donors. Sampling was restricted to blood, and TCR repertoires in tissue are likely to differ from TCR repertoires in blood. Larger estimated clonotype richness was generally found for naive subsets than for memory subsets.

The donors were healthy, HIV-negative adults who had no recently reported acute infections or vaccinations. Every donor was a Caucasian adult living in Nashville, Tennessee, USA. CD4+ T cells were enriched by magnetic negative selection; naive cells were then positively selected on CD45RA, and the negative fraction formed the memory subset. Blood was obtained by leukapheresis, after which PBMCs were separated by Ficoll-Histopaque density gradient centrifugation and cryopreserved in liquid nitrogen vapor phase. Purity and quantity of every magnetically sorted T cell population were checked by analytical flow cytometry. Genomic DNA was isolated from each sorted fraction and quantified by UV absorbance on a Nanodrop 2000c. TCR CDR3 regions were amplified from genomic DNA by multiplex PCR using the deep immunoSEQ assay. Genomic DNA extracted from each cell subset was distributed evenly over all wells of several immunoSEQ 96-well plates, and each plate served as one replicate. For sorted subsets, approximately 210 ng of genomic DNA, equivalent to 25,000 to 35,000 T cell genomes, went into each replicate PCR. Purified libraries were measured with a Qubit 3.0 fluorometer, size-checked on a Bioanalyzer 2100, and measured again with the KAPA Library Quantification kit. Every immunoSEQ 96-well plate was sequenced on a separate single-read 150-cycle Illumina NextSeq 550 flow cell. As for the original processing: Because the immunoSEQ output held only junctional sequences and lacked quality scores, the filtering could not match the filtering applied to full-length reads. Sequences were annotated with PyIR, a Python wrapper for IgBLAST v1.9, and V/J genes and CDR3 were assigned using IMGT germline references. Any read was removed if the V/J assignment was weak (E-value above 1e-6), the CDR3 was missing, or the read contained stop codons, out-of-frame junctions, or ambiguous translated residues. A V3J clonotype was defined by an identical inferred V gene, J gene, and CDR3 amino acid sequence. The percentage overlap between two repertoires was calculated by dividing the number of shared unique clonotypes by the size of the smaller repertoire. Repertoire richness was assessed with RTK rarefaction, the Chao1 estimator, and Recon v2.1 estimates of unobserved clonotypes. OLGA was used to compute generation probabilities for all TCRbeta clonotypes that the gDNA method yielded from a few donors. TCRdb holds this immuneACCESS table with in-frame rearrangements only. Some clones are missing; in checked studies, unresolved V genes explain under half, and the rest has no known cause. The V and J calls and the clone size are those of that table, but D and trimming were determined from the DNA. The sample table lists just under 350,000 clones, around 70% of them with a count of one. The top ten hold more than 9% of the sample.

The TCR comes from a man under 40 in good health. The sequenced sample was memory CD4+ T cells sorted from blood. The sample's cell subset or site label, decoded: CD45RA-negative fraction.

CDR3 reads: CASHHTYQETQYF. The nucleotides read TGTGCCAGCCATCACACGTACCAAGAGACCCAGTACTTC. The V gene is TRBV2 and the J gene is TRBJ2-5; confidence is insufficient to name the D gene. Cut back by 8 bases and 0 bases, the V and J ends lie 10 bases apart. The CDR3 numbers 13 residues from cysteine through phenylalanine. The only DNA kept is the CDR3, 39 bases in frame from the first base. Per the germline V gene, SNHLY is the CDR1 and FYNNEI is the CDR2.